The entry below gives a single TCR beta chain sequence along with its context. Its specificity is not known. Here immunoSEQ multiplex PCR was the method, and the copy in TCRdb shows in-frame clones only, minus some. This table holds about 140,000 clones, about 91% found once. Germline V gene data show CDR1 as MNHNY and CDR2 as SVGAGI (reference sequence). Between the trimmed V and J ends, which lost 4 bases and 2 bases, there was a span of 14 bases. The CDR3 totals 15 residues. This sample is part of a study of T cell responses to AZD1222 COVID-19 vaccine. Study results and limitations: Rises in breadth and depth of Spike-specific TCRs came after two AZD1222 doses.

Both about-4-week and about-12-week second-dose recipients were combined. This TCR was sampled from an adult who received the AZD1222 COVID-19 vaccine. The sample consisted of peripheral blood, taken 28 days after the second AZD1222 dose. J is TRBJ1-2 and V is TRBV6-6; tentatively, D is TRBD1 (5 bases). The CDR3 region has the DNA TGTGCCAGCAGTTCCCCAATCAGACAGAACTATGGCTACACCTTC. It specifies CASSSPIRQNYGYTF.